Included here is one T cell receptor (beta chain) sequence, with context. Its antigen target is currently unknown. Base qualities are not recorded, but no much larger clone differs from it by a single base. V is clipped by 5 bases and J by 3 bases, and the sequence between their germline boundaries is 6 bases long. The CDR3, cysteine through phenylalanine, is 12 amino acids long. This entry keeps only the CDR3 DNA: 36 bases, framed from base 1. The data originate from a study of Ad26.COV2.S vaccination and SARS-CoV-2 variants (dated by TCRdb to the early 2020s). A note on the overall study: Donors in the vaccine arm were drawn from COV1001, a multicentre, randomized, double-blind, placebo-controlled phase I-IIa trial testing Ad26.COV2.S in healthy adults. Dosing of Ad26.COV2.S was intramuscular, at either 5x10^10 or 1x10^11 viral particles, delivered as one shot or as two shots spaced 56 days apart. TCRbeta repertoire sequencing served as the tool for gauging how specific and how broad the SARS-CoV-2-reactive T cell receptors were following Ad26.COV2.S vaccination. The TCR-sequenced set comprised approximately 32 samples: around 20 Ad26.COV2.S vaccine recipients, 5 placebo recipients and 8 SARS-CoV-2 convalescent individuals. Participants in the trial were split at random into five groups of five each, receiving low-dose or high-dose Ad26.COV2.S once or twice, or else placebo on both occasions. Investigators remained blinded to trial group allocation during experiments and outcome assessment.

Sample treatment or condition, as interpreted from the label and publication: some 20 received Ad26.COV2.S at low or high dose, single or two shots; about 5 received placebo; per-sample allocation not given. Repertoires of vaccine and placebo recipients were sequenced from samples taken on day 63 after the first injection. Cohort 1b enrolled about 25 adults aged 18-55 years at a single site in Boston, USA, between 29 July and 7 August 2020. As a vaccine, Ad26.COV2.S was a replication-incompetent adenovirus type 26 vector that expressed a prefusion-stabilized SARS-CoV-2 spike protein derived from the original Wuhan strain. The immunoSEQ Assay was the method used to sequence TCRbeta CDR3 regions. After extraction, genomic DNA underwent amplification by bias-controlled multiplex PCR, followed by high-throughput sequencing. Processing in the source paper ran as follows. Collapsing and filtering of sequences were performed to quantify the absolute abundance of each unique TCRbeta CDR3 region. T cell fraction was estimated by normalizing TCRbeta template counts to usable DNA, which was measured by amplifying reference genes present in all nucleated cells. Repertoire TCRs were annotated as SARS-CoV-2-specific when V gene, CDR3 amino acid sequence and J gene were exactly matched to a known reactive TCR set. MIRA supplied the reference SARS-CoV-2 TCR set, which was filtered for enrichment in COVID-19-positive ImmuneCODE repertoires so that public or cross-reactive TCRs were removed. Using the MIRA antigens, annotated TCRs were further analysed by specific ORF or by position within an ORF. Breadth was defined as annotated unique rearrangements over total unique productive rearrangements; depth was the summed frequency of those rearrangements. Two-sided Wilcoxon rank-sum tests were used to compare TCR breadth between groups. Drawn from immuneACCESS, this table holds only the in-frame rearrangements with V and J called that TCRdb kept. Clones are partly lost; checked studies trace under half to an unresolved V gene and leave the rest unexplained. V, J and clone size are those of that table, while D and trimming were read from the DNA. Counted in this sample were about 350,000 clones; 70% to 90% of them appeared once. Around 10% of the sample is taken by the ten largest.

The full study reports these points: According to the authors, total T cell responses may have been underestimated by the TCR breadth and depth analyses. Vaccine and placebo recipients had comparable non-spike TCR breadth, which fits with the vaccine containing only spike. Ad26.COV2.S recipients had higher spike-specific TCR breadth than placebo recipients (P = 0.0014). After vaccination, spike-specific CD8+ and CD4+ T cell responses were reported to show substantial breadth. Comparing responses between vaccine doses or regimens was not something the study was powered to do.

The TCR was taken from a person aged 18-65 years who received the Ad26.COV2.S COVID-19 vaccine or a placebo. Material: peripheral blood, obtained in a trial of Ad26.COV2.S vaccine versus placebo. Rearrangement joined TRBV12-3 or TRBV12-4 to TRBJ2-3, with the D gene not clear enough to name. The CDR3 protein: CASSPNTDTQYF. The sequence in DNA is TGTGCCAGCAGTCCGAATACAGATACGCAGTATTTT.